These T cell receptor beta chains were read from a single sample in a study of blood T cell repertoires in COVID-19. The table came from immunoSEQ multiplex PCR; TCRdb's copy has only in-frame clones and leaves some out. The table includes about 50,000 clones, roughly 86% detected once. Sequenced material: peripheral blood. Receptor source: a woman in her sixties or seventies with acute or convalescent COVID-19. Each CDR3 is given with its conserved first and last residue. A D gene is named only where the DNA matches it firmly. Only part of the rows carry a size: once, few, many, or a class if the clone is expanded.

TRBV3-1/TRBV3-2	few	TRBD1	TRBJ2-2	CASSLWDRGITGELFF	TGTGCCAGCAGCCTATGGGACAGGGGCATCACCGGGGAGCTGTTTTTT
TRBV3-1/TRBV3-2	NA	TRBD1	TRBJ1-6	CASSQVTGGNSPLHF	TGTGCCAGCAGCCAAGTAACAGGGGGAAATTCACCCCTCCACTTT
TRBV6-6	once	NA	TRBJ1-3	CASSYTDTGNTIYF	TGTGCCAGCAGTTATACGGACACTGGAAACACCATATATTTT
TRBV5-5	few	TRBD2	TRBJ2-2	CASSFGGRYLGELFF	TGTGCCAGCAGCTTCGGCGGGAGGTATCTCGGGGAGCTGTTTTTT
TRBV5-1	NA	TRBD1	TRBJ1-2	CASSPLGQGGGYTF	TGCGCCAGCAGCCCCCTGGGACAGGGTGGAGGCTACACCTTC
TRBV19	NA	NA	TRBJ2-6	CASSIDRLSGANVLTF	TGTGCCAGTAGTATAGATCGTTTGTCCGGGGCCAACGTCCTGACTTTC
TRBV5-1	NA	NA	TRBJ1-3	CASSGGGTSGNTIYF	TGCGCCAGCTCGGGAGGAGGGACCTCTGGAAACACCATATATTTT
TRBV5-4	NA	TRBD1	TRBJ1-4	CASSPGDRGDGEKLFF	TGTGCCAGCAGCCCGGGGGACAGGGGGGATGGAGAAAAACTGTTTTTT
TRBV28	NA	TRBD2	TRBJ2-7	CASTAGGLQKNYEQYF	TGTGCCAGCACCGCGGGGGGACTTCAAAAAAATTACGAGCAGTACTTC
TRBV2	NA	NA	TRBJ1-2	CASRSRGGGYGYTF	TGTGCCAGCAGATCAAGGGGGGGCGGCTATGGCTACACCTTC
TRBV7-2	NA	NA	TRBJ1-2	CASSFARLEGYTF	TGTGCCAGCAGCTTTGCACGGTTGGAGGGCTACACCTTC
TRBV19	NA	NA	TRBJ2-3	CASRQDEIDTQYF	TGTGCCAGCCGACAGGACGAGATAGATACGCAGTATTTT
TRBV18	NA	NA	TRBJ1-2	CASSPTKGWSYGYTF	TGTGCCAGCTCACCAACAAAAGGATGGAGCTATGGCTACACCTTC
TRBV28	few	NA	TRBJ1-2	CASSPGGVSIYGYTF	TGTGCCAGCAGCCCCGGGGGTGTCAGTATCTATGGCTACACCTTC
TRBV30	NA	NA	TRBJ1-1	CAWSARGSAFF	TGTGCCTGGAGTGCCCGGGGTTCGGCTTTCTTT
TRBV4-1	NA	NA	TRBJ1-2	CASSQAGRGRGYTF	TGCGCCAGCAGCCAAGCTGGCAGGGGAAGGGGCTACACCTTC
TRBV5-4	few	TRBD2	TRBJ2-7	CASSLVGTSGYEQYF	TGTGCCAGCAGCTTGGTGGGGACTAGCGGTTACGAGCAGTACTTC
TRBV19	NA	NA	TRBJ1-1	CASRNGGAEAFF	TGTGCCAGTCGAAATGGGGGGGCTGAAGCTTTCTTT
TRBV3-1/TRBV3-2	NA	NA	TRBJ2-2	CASSLSKLGGAGELFF	TGTGCCAGCAGCCTCAGCAAGCTAGGCGGCGCCGGGGAGCTGTTTTTT
TRBV29-1	NA	TRBD1	TRBJ1-3	CSVGDRSPGNTIYF	TGCAGCGTCGGGGACAGGAGCCCTGGAAACACCATATATTTT
TRBV27	NA	TRBD1	TRBJ2-7	CASSLRTGTLYEQYF	TGTGCCAGCAGTCTAAGGACAGGAACCCTCTACGAGCAGTACTTC
TRBV6-5	NA	NA	TRBJ1-6	CASKLVAGDSPLHF	TGTGCCAGCAAACTGGTGGCAGGGGACTCACCCCTCCACTTT
TRBV4-2	NA	TRBD2	TRBJ2-5	CASSQDLTSGGVGQETQYF	TGTGCCAGCAGCCAAGATCTGACTAGCGGGGGGGTAGGCCAAGAGACCCAGTACTTC
TRBV6-5	NA	NA	TRBJ1-5	CASTTVGGQPQHF	TGTGCCAGCACCACGGTGGGGGGTCAGCCCCAGCATTTT
TRBV5-1	once	TRBD2	TRBJ2-1	CASSLGLAVDEQFF	TGCGCCAGCAGCCTGGGACTAGCGGTGGATGAGCAGTTCTTC
TRBV28	few	TRBD1	TRBJ1-2	CASSFLDRANYGYTF	TGTGCCAGCAGTTTTCTCGACAGGGCTAACTATGGCTACACCTTC
TRBV3-1/TRBV3-2	NA	TRBD2	TRBJ2-1	CASSLGTTHNEQFF	TGTGCCAGCAGCCTTGGGACTACCCACAATGAGCAGTTCTTC
TRBV10-2	NA	NA	TRBJ2-5	CASTRAQRQETQYF	TGCGCCAGCACCCGGGCACAGCGGCAAGAGACCCAGTACTTC
TRBV9	NA	NA	TRBJ1-1	CASSPTGNTEAFF	TGTGCCAGCAGCCCCACCGGGAACACTGAAGCTTTCTTT
TRBV2	few	TRBD1	TRBJ2-7	CASSIGQGTTYEQYF	TGTGCCAGCAGTATTGGACAGGGAACCACCTACGAGCAGTACTTC
TRBV11-2	few	NA	TRBJ2-1	CASSLVAGLGNEQFF	TGTGCCAGCAGCTTAGTTGCGGGGCTCGGCAATGAGCAGTTCTTC
TRBV19	NA	TRBD1	TRBJ1-6	CATRTGYNSPLHF	TGTGCCACTAGGACAGGCTATAATTCACCCCTCCACTTT